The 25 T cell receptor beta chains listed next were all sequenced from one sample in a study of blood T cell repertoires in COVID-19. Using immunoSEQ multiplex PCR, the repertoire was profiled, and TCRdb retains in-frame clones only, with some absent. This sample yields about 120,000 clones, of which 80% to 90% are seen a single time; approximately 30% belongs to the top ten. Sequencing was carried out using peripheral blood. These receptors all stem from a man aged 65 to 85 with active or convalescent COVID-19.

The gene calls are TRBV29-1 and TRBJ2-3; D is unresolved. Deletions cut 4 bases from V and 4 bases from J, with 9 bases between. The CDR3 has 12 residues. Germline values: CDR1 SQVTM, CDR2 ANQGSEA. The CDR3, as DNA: TGCAGCGTTGGCGAGGCTTCAGATACGCAGTATTTT. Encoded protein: CSVGEASDTQYF.

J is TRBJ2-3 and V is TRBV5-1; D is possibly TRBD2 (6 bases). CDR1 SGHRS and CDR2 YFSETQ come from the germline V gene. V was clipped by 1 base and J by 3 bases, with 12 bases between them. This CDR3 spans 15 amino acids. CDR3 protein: CASSLLGGVTDTQYF. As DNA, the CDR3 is TGCGCCAGCAGCTTGCTAGGAGGGGTAACAGATACGCAGTATTTT.

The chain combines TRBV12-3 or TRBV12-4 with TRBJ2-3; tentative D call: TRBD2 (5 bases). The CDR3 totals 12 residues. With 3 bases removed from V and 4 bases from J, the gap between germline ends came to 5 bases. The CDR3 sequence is CASSFGADTQYF. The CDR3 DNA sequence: TGTGCCAGCAGTTTCGGGGCAGATACGCAGTATTTT.

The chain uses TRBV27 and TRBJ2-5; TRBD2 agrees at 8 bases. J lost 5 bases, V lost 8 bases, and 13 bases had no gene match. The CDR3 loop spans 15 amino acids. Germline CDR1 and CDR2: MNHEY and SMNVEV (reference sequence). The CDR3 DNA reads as TGTGCCAGCTCGGGGGGGTCCAACTTGTGGGAGACCCAGTACTTC. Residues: CASSGGSNLWETQYF.

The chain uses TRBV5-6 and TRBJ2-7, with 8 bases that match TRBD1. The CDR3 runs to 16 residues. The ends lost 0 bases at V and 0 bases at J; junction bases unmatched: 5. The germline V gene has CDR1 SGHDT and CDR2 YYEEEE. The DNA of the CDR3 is TGTGCCAGCAGCTTGGTTCGGGACAGGAGCTCCTACGAGCAGTACTTC. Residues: CASSLVRDRSSYEQYF.

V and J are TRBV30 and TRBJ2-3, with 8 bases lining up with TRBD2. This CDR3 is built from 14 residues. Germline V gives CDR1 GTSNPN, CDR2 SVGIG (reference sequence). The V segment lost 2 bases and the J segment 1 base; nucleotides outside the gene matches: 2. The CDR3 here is CAWSSGRGTDTQYF. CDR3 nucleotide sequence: TGTGCCTGGAGTAGCGGGAGAGGCACAGATACGCAGTATTTT.

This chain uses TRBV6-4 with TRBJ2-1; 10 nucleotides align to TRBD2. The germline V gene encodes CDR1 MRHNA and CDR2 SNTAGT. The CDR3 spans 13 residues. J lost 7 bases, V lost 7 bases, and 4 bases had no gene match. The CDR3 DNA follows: TGTGCCAGCAAGCGGGAGGGCGGTAATGAGCAGTTCTTC. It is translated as CASKREGGNEQFF.

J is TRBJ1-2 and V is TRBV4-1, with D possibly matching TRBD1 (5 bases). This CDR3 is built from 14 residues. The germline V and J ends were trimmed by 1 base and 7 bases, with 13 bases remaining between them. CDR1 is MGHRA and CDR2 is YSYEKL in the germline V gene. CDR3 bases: TGCGCCAGCAGCCAAGTGGGAGGGGTCGCTGGCTACACCTTC. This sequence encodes CASSQVGGVAGYTF.

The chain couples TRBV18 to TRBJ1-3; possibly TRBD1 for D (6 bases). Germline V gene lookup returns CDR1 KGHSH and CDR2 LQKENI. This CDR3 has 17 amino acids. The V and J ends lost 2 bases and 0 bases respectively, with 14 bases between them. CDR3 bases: TGTGCCAGCTCACCAGCGGCAGGGGATTACTCTGGAAACACCATATATTTT. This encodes CASSPAAGDYSGNTIYF.

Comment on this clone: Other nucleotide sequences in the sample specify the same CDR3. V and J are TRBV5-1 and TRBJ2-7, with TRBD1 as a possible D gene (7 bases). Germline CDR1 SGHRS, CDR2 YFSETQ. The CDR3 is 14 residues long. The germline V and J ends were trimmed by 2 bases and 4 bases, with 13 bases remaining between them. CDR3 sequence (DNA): TGCGCCAGCAGCTTTGGAGGGGGCGGGTACGAGCAGTACTTC. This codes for CASSFGGGGYEQYF.

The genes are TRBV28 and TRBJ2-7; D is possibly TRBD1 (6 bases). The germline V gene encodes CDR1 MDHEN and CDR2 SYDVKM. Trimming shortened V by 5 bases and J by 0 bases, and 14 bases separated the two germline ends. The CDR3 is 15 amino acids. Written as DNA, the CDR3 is TGTGCCAGCAGTCCCCCCGGGACACCCTCCTACGAGCAGTACTTC. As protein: CASSPPGTPSYEQYF.

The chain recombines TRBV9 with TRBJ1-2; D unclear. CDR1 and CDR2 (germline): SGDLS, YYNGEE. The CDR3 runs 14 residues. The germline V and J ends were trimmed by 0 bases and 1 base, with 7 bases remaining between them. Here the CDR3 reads CASSVEPDNYGYTF. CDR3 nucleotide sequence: TGTGCCAGCAGCGTAGAACCAGATAACTATGGCTACACCTTC.

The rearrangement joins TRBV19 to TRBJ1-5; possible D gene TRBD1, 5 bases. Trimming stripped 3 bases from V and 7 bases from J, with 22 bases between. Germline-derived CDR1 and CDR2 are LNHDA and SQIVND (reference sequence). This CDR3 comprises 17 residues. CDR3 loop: CASSIPAGTVPRQPQHF. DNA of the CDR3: TGTGCCAGTAGTATCCCAGCTGGGACTGTCCCCAGGCAGCCCCAGCATTTT.

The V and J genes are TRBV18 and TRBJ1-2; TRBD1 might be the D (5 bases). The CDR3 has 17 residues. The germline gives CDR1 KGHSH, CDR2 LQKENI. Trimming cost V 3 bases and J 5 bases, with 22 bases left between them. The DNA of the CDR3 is TGTGCCAGCTCACCCGCAGGGTCTCCCCAGAGTGGGTATGGCTACACCTTC. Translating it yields CASSPAGSPQSGYGYTF.

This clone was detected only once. This chain's CDR3 is CASSSGRPGYTF. The CDR3 DNA reads TGTGCCAGCAGTTCGGGTCGTCCAGGCTACACCTTC. V gene TRBV28 combines with J gene TRBJ1-2; D gene unclear. V dropped 4 bases and J dropped 8 bases, with 11 bases sitting between them. CDR3 size: 12 residues. Germline-derived CDR1 and CDR2 are MDHEN and SYDVKM.

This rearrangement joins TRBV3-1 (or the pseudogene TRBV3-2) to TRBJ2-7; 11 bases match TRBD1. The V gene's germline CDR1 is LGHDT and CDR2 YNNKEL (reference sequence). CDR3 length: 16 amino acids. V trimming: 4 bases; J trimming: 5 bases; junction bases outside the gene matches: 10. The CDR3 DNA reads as TGTGCCAGCAGCCCGCACCGGACAGGGGGCGGACACGAGCAGTACTTC. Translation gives CASSPHRTGGGHEQYF.

This CDR3 is CASSLGGRGGTDTQYF. The CDR3 DNA reads TGTGCCAGCAGTTTGGGGGGACGGGGGGGCACAGATACGCAGTATTTT. The chain is built from TRBV28 and TRBJ2-3; 7 nucleotides line up with TRBD2. V shed 3 bases and J 1 base; nucleotides not matched to a gene: 7. The CDR3 is 16 amino acids. Germline loops: CDR1 MDHEN, CDR2 SYDVKM.

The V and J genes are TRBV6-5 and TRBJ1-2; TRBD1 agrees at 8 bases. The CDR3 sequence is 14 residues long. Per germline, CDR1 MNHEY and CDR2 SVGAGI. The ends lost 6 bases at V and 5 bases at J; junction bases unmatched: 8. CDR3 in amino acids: CASSRGQGWYGYTF. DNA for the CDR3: TGTGCCAGCAGCCGCGGACAGGGTTGGTATGGCTACACCTTC.

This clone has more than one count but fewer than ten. The CDR3 is CASSLFVAGGFSNQPQHF. The CDR3 coding sequence is TGTGCCAGCAGCTTGTTTGTCGCAGGGGGATTTAGCAATCAGCCCCAGCATTTT. The rearrangement links TRBV28 to TRBJ1-5; 7 bases are a match to TRBD1. Germline V gives CDR1 MDHEN, CDR2 SYDVKM. The CDR3 contains 18 residues. The V segment lost 6 bases and the J segment 0 bases; nucleotides outside the gene matches: 14.

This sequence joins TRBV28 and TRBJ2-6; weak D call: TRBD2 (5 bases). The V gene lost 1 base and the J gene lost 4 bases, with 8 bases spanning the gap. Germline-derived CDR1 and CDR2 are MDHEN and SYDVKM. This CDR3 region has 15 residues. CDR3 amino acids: CASSLSRAGANVLTF. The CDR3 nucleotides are TGTGCCAGCAGTTTATCGCGGGCCGGGGCCAACGTCCTGACTTTC.

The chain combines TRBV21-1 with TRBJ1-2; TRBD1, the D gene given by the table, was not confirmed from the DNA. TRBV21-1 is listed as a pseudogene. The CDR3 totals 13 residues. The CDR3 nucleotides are TGTGCCAGCAGCAAAACTCGCAGGGTCGGCTACACCTTC. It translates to CASSKTRRVGYTF.

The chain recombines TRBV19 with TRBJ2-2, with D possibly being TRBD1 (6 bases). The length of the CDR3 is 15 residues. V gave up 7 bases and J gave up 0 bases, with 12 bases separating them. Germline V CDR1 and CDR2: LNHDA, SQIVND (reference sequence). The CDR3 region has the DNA TGTGCCAGTATTACAGGGAAATCGAACACCGGGGAGCTGTTTTTT. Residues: CASITGKSNTGELFF.

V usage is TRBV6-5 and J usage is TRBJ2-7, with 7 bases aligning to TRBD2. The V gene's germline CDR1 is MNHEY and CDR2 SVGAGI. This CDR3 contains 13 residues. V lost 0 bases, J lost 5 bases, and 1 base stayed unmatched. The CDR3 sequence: CASSYSRGNEQYF. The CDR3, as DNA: TGTGCCAGCAGTTACTCGCGGGGGAACGAGCAGTACTTC.

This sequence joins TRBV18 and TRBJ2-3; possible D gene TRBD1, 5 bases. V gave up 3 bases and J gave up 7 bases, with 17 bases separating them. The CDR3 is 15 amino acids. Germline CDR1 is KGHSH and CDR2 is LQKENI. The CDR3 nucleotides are TGTGCCAGCTCACCCATTCAGGGTCGAGATTATACGCAGTATTTT. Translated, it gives CASSPIQGRDYTQYF.

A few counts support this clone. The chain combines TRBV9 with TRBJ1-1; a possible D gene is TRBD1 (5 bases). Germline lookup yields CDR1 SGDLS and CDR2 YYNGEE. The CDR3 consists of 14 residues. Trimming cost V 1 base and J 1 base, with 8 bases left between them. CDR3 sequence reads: CASSVQGTNTEAFF. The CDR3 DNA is TGTGCCAGCAGCGTACAGGGTACGAACACTGAAGCTTTCTTT.